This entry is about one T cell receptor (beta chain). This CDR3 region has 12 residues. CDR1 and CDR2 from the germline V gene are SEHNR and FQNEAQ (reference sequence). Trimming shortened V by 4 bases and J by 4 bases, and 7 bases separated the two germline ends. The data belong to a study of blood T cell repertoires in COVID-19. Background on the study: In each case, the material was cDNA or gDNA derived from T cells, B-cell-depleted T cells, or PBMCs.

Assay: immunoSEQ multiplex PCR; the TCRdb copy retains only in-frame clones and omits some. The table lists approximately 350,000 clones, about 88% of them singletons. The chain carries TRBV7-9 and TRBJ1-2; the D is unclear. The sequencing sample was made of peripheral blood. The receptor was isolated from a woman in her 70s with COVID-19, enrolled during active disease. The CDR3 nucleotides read TGTGCCAGCAGCTCAGAGGGCTATGGCTACACCTTC. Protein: CASSSEGYGYTF. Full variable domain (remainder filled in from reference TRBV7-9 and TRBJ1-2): DTGVSQNPRHKITKRGQNVTFRCDPISEHNRLYWYRQTLGQGPEFLTYFQNEAQLEKSRLLSDRFSAERPKGSFSTLEIQRTEQGDSAMYLCASSSEGYGYTFGSGTRLTVV.